These 8 T cell receptor beta chains came from one sample sequenced in a study of blood T cells in healthy people across ages. A second roughly 6 to 11 cycle PCR used barcoded and J-beta primers. In TCRdb, the 5' RACE reads were re-called with MiXCR into one record per CDR3 protein. The sample includes about 1,800,000 distinct CDR3 sequences, approximately 30% seen only once; the top ten take about 8%. The sample comprised blood. The receptors derive from a woman aged 25-40 years in good health.

Comments on this clonotype: A single base separates this from a much larger clone, so it may be a read error. V usage is TRBV15 and J usage is TRBJ2-5; D possibly matches TRBD1 or TRBD2 (5 bases each). The CDR3 length is 16 residues. The germline V gene has CDR1 LNHNV and CDR2 YYDKDF (reference sequence). The CDR3 DNA reads TGTACCACCAGCAGAGTTTTAGGGACGTACCAAGAGACCCAGTACTTC. Encoded protein: CTTSRVLGTYQETQYF.

The gene calls are TRBV14 and TRBJ2-3; TRBD2 matches 7 bases. In germline, CDR1 is SGHDN, CDR2 FVKESK. This CDR3 has 16 amino acids. The V and J ends lost 4 bases and 4 bases, in that order; junction bases with no gene match: 11. CDR3 DNA: TGTGCCAGCAGCCCACTGGGGGGGGACGTTTCAGATACGCAGTATTTT. Protein product: CASSPLGGDVSDTQYF.

V usage is TRBV6-2 or TRBV6-3 and J usage is TRBJ1-5, with a tentative D call TRBD1 (6 bases). The CDR3 runs 17 residues. V lost 6 bases and J 3 bases, leaving 21 bases between the germline ends. CDR1 is MNHEY, CDR2 SVGEGT, per germline. The CDR3 bases are TGTGCCAGCAGGCCCCCGGGGGCTGCGGATAACAATCAGCCCCAGCATTTT. Protein: CASRPPGAADNNQPQHF.

This clonotype was observed a handful of times. The CDR3 loop is CSARPRGVSNQPQHF. The CDR3 region has the DNA TGCAGTGCCCGACCGCGTGGGGTGAGCAATCAGCCCCAGCATTTT. The chain uses TRBV20-1 and TRBJ1-5; D uncertain. Germline assignment: CDR1 DFQATT and CDR2 SNEGSKA (reference sequence). The CDR3 length is 15 residues. Deletions cut 6 bases from V and 1 base from J, with 16 bases between.

This clonotype was picked up a small number of times. This chain links TRBV5-5 with TRBJ1-2; D might be TRBD1 (5 bases). Deletions cut 4 bases from V and 11 bases from J, with 12 bases between. The length of the CDR3 is 11 residues. Germline CDR1 is SGHKS and CDR2 is YYEKEE (reference sequence). CDR3 sequence reads: CASSADTVYTF. CDR3 coding DNA: TGTGCCAGCAGCGCGGACACGGTGTACACCTTC.

This sequence joins TRBV6-4 and TRBJ2-3; a weak D match, TRBD2 (6 bases). Germline values: CDR1 MRHNA, CDR2 SNTAGT. The CDR3 has 14 amino acids. The V gene lost 10 bases and the J gene lost 8 bases, with 22 bases spanning the gap. CDR3 coding DNA: TGTGCCACCTCTTGGGATTTCGAAGCGGGTACGCAGTATTTT. It codes for CATSWDFEAGTQYF.

This clonotype was counted only a few times. The J gene is TRBJ2-1, the V gene TRBV7-9; D is possibly TRBD1 or TRBD2 (5 bases each). Germline V gene sequence: CDR1 SEHNR, CDR2 FQNEAQ (reference sequence). CDR3 length: 14 amino acids. Trimming cost V 5 bases and J 9 bases, with 17 bases left between them. CDR3 sequence: CASSLGSGASEQFF. CDR3 in DNA: TGTGCCAGCAGCCTCGGGTCCGGGGCAAGTGAGCAGTTCTTC.

The genes are TRBV7-9 and TRBJ2-1, with D possibly matching TRBD1 (6 bases). The better agreement between TRBJ2-7 and the DNA end casts doubt on the J call. CDR1 and CDR2 from the germline V gene are SEHNR and FQNEAQ (reference sequence). The CDR3 spans 14 residues. CDR3 bases: TGTGCCAGCAGCGGCCGGGACATAGACAATGAGCAGTACTTC. It yields the protein CASSGRDIDNEQYF.